A selection of T cell receptor beta chains follows, all from one sample in a study of control samples from healthy donors and cancer patients. Produced via immunoSEQ multiplex PCR; TCRdb's table is partial and in-frame only. This sample carries about 160,000 clones, roughly 94% of them seen once, and the ten largest clones take more than 8%. Sequences were obtained from blood. These receptors were collected from a woman in her forties in good health. Each CDR3 is given with its conserved first and last residue. A D gene is named only where the DNA matches it firmly. Size tells how often a clone was seen (once, few, many) or the class of an expanded clone, and some rows leave it out.

size: .; V: TRBV3-1/TRBV3-2; J: TRBJ1-6; D: .; length: 12; DNA: TGTGCCAGTCGGGGACAATCCTCACCCCTCCACTTT; CDR3: CASRGQSSPLHF
size: .; V: TRBV4-3; J: TRBJ2-1; D: .; length: 17; DNA: TGCGCCAGCAGCCAAGATCATGGGCGGAACACCTACAATGAGCAGTTCTTC; CDR3: CASSQDHGRNTYNEQFF
size: .; V: TRBV3-1/TRBV3-2; J: TRBJ1-2; D: TRBD1; length: 18; DNA: TGTGCCAGCAGCCAAGATGCCCACAGGGGAAACTTTAACTATGGCTACACCTTC; CDR3: CASSQDAHRGNFNYGYTF
size: .; V: TRBV5-1; J: TRBJ2-3; D: TRBD2; length: 16; DNA: TGCGCCAGCAGCTTGTCCCTAGCGGGTTTCACAGATACGCAGTATTTT; CDR3: CASSLSLAGFTDTQYF
size: .; V: TRBV5-4; J: TRBJ2-1; D: .; length: 16; DNA: TGTGCCAGCAGCTTGGGGATATGGGAGGCCTACAATGAGCAGTTCTTC; CDR3: CASSLGIWEAYNEQFF
size: once; V: TRBV11-2; J: TRBJ2-2; D: .; length: 16; DNA: TGTGCCAGCAGCTTGGTTGCTAGGGGGAACACCGGGGAGCTGTTTTTT; CDR3: CASSLVARGNTGELFF
size: once; V: TRBV5-5; J: TRBJ1-1; D: .; length: 15; DNA: TGTGCCAGCAGCTTGTGGGGGGCAGGGGACACTGAAGCTTTCTTT; CDR3: CASSLWGAGDTEAFF
size: .; V: TRBV27; J: TRBJ1-5; D: .; length: 17; DNA: TGTGCCAGCAGCGGAGCTCAGGGATACCCCGCCAATCAGCCCCAGCATTTT; CDR3: CASSGAQGYPANQPQHF
size: .; V: TRBV30; J: TRBJ1-6; D: .; length: 14; DNA: TGTGCCTGGAGGCCGCAGTTCCATAATTCACCCCTCCACTTT; CDR3: CAWRPQFHNSPLHF
size: once; V: TRBV5-1; J: TRBJ2-3; D: TRBD2; length: 16; DNA: TGCGCCAGCAGCTTGGTAGCGGGAGGCAGCACAGATACGCAGTATTTT; CDR3: CASSLVAGGSTDTQYF
size: .; V: TRBV2; J: TRBJ2-7; D: .; length: 15; DNA: TGTGCCAGCAGTGAAGTAAGCAACCTCAACTACGAGCAGTACTTC; CDR3: CASSEVSNLNYEQYF
size: .; V: TRBV9; J: TRBJ1-1; D: .; length: 13; DNA: TGTGCCAGCAGCGCCCCCTGGGGCACTGAAGCTTTCTTT; CDR3: CASSAPWGTEAFF
size: .; V: TRBV4-1; J: TRBJ1-6; D: .; length: 17; DNA: TGCGCCAGCAGCCAAGGAGGCGTCAGGGGTGCTCATTCACCCCTCCACTTT; CDR3: CASSQGGVRGAHSPLHF
size: .; V: TRBV4-3; J: TRBJ2-1; D: TRBD2; length: 15; DNA: TGCGCCAGCAGCCAAGTGGTGGGAGGGTACAATGAGCAGTTCTTC; CDR3: CASSQVVGGYNEQFF
size: .; V: TRBV6-5; J: TRBJ1-1; D: TRBD1; length: 14; DNA: TGTGCCAGCAGTTACGGACAGGCGAACACTGAAGCTTTCTTT; CDR3: CASSYGQANTEAFF
size: .; V: TRBV2; J: TRBJ2-5; D: TRBD1; length: 13; DNA: TGTGCCAGCAGTGGACAGGGGGTAAAGACCCAGTACTTC; CDR3: CASSGQGVKTQYF
size: .; V: TRBV6-5; J: TRBJ1-1; D: .; length: 14; DNA: TGTGCCAGCAGCCTTCAGGGACTAAACACTGAAGCTTTCTTT; CDR3: CASSLQGLNTEAFF
size: .; V: TRBV13; J: TRBJ2-2; D: .; length: 14; DNA: TGTGCCAGTGTCGAAGGCCTGGGCACCGGGGAGCTGTTTTTT; CDR3: CASVEGLGTGELFF
size: .; V: TRBV2; J: TRBJ1-5; D: .; length: 11; DNA: TGTGCCAGCAGGGGGGATCAGCCCCAGCATTTT; CDR3: CASRGDQPQHF
size: .; V: TRBV2; J: TRBJ1-5; D: .; length: 12; DNA: TGTGCCAGCAGTGTATCAGGGGAGCCCCAGCATTTT; CDR3: CASSVSGEPQHF
size: .; V: TRBV10-3; J: TRBJ1-3; D: .; length: 12; DNA: TGTGCCATCAGTGTAGGAGGAAACACCATATATTTT; CDR3: CAISVGGNTIYF
size: .; V: TRBV6-1; J: TRBJ1-5; D: TRBD1; length: 15; DNA: TGTGCCAGCAGTGAAGGATGGGGACAGGGAAAGCCCCAGCATTTT; CDR3: CASSEGWGQGKPQHF
size: .; V: TRBV3-1/TRBV3-2; J: TRBJ1-1; D: .; length: 14; DNA: TGTGCCAGCAGCCAAGACTCCAGGGACACTGAAGCTTTCTTT; CDR3: CASSQDSRDTEAFF
size: .; V: TRBV20-1; J: TRBJ1-2; D: .; length: 11; DNA: TGCAGTCTAGAATCGGACTATGGCTACACCTTC; CDR3: CSLESDYGYTF
size: .; V: TRBV7-2; J: TRBJ1-2; D: .; length: 12; DNA: TGTGCCAGCAGCTTGTCGGGATATGGCTACACCTTC; CDR3: CASSLSGYGYTF
size: once; V: TRBV5-8; J: TRBJ2-7; D: .; length: 19; DNA: TGTGCCAGCAGCCCGGGACAGGGTACACTAACCGGGACTAGCTACGAGCAGTACTTC; CDR3: CASSPGQGTLTGTSYEQYF
size: .; V: TRBV5-4; J: TRBJ2-7; D: TRBD2; length: 17; DNA: TGTGCCAGCAGCCCAGGGACTAGCGGGGCCCGGCCCTACGAGCAGTACTTC; CDR3: CASSPGTSGARPYEQYF
size: .; V: TRBV5-4; J: TRBJ2-2; D: .; length: 17; DNA: TGTGCCAGCAGCTTGGCCGCCTCGCGCCTTGGCGCCGGGGAGCTGTTTTTT; CDR3: CASSLAASRLGAGELFF
size: .; V: TRBV4-1; J: TRBJ1-3; D: .; length: 17; DNA: TGCGCCAGCAGCCAAGATCGGGCAACAGTGAGCGGAAACACCATATATTTT; CDR3: CASSQDRATVSGNTIYF
size: .; V: TRBV27; J: TRBJ1-5; D: .; length: 15; DNA: TGTGCCAGCAGTTTATCAAGGGATAGCAATCAGCCCCAGCATTTT; CDR3: CASSLSRDSNQPQHF
size: once; V: TRBV11-2; J: TRBJ1-1; D: .; length: 14; DNA: TGTGCCAGCAGCTTAGAGGCGAGCGCCACTGAAGCTTTCTTT; CDR3: CASSLEASATEAFF
size: .; V: TRBV9; J: TRBJ2-2; D: .; length: 16; DNA: TGTGCCAGCAGCGCGAGGGGGGATACGAACACCGGGGAGCTGTTTTTT; CDR3: CASSARGDTNTGELFF
size: few; V: TRBV4-2; J: TRBJ1-2; D: .; length: 15; DNA: TGTGCCAGCAGCCAAGACTACGGGGGAGCCTATGGCTACACCTTC; CDR3: CASSQDYGGAYGYTF
size: .; V: TRBV6-2/TRBV6-3; J: TRBJ1-5; D: .; length: 15; DNA: TGTGCCAGCAGTTACGGGGGTTATAGCAATCAGCCCCAGCATTTT; CDR3: CASSYGGYSNQPQHF
size: .; V: TRBV5-1; J: TRBJ1-4; D: TRBD1; length: 16; DNA: TGCGCCAGCAGCTTGGGACGGACAGGGTGGAATGAAAAACTGTTTTTT; CDR3: CASSLGRTGWNEKLFF
size: .; V: TRBV18; J: TRBJ2-7; D: TRBD2; length: 14; DNA: TGTGCCAGCTCACCAGGGACTAGACCTAACGAGCAGTACTTC; CDR3: CASSPGTRPNEQYF
size: .; V: TRBV20-1; J: TRBJ2-5; D: .; length: 11; DNA: TGCGGAGGGCAGAATCAAGAGACCCAGTACTTC; CDR3: CGGQNQETQYF
size: large; V: TRBV5-1; J: TRBJ1-5; D: .; length: 14; DNA: TGCGCCAGCAGCTTGGAGGGGGGTGGTCAGCCCCAGCATTTT; CDR3: CASSLEGGGQPQHF
size: .; V: TRBV29-1; J: TRBJ1-2; D: TRBD1; length: 13; DNA: TGCAGCGTTGGTCCGGGACAGGGCGACGGCTACACCTTC; CDR3: CSVGPGQGDGYTF
size: .; V: TRBV18; J: TRBJ1-2; D: TRBD1; length: 14; DNA: TGTGCCAGCTCACCACCCACAGGGGACGTCGGCTACACCTTC; CDR3: CASSPPTGDVGYTF
size: once; V: TRBV7-2; J: TRBJ2-5; D: .; length: 17; DNA: TGTGCCAGCAGCCAAACCTCGGCAGGGGGCGGGGGGGAGACCCAGTACTTC; CDR3: CASSQTSAGGGGETQYF
size: .; V: TRBV5-4; J: TRBJ1-2; D: .; length: 14; DNA: TGTGCCAGCAGCTTGGGGCGGGTCAACTATGGCTACACCTTC; CDR3: CASSLGRVNYGYTF
size: .; V: TRBV27; J: TRBJ1-5; D: .; length: 14; DNA: TGTGCCAGCAGTTTATTGGGTAGCAATCAGCCCCAGCATTTT; CDR3: CASSLLGSNQPQHF
size: .; V: TRBV3-1/TRBV3-2; J: TRBJ1-6; D: TRBD1; length: 14; DNA: TGTGCCAGCAGCCGAAGGGACAGCAATTCACCCCTCCACTTT; CDR3: CASSRRDSNSPLHF
size: .; V: TRBV3-1/TRBV3-2; J: TRBJ2-5; D: TRBD1; length: 15; DNA: TGTGCCAGCAGCCAAGATGGGGACAGGAAAGAGACCCAGTACTTC; CDR3: CASSQDGDRKETQYF
size: .; V: TRBV7-9; J: TRBJ2-2; D: .; length: 14; DNA: TGTGCCAGCAGCTTAGTCCCAGGGTCCGGGGAGCTGTTTTTT; CDR3: CASSLVPGSGELFF
size: .; V: TRBV7-6; J: TRBJ2-6; D: .; length: 16; DNA: TGTGCCAGCAGCTTATTGACATTCTCTGGGGCCAACGTCCTGACTTTC; CDR3: CASSLLTFSGANVLTF
size: .; V: TRBV24-1; J: TRBJ1-2; D: TRBD1; length: 13; DNA: TGTGCCACCAGTGACCCGACAGGGAACGGCTACACCTTC; CDR3: CATSDPTGNGYTF
size: .; V: TRBV5-4; J: TRBJ2-1; D: TRBD2; length: 15; DNA: TGTGCCAGCAGCCTTCTAGCGGGAGGGCGAGATGAGCAGTTCTTC; CDR3: CASSLLAGGRDEQFF
size: .; V: TRBV11-2; J: TRBJ1-4; D: TRBD1; length: 16; DNA: TGTGCCAGCAGCTTAGCCTCAGGGGGCGGGAATGAAAAACTGTTTTTT; CDR3: CASSLASGGGNEKLFF
size: .; V: TRBV10-3; J: TRBJ1-2; D: .; length: 15; DNA: TGTGCCATCAGTGAGTCGGGGGGACGAATGTATGGCTACACCTTC; CDR3: CAISESGGRMYGYTF